This TCR beta chain was retrieved from a study of T cell responses to AZD1222 COVID-19 vaccine. Across the whole study: Second doses that came at about 4 or about 12 weeks were put together.

Study findings and constraints: Clonal diversity was possibly underestimated; the donors were predominantly white British and more often female.

With regard to this clone: Its matching antigen is unknown.

Germline CDR1 is SGHNT and CDR2 is YYREEE (reference sequence). With V trimmed by 6 bases and J by 4 bases, 12 bases remained unmatched. The CDR3 extends over 15 amino acids. The assay was immunoSEQ multiplex PCR, and TCRdb's table has in-frame clones only and misses some. The sample holds 55,000 to 85,000 clones, roughly 84% seen once. The chain combines TRBV5-4 with TRBJ1-2, with 7 bases lining up with TRBD1. The sequences come from peripheral blood, collected on day 0 of AZD1222 vaccination. The source of this sequence is an adult in good health. CDR3 amino acids: CASNQRGREIYGYTF. CDR3 nucleotides: TGTGCCAGCAACCAAAGGGGGCGCGAAATCTATGGCTACACCTTC.